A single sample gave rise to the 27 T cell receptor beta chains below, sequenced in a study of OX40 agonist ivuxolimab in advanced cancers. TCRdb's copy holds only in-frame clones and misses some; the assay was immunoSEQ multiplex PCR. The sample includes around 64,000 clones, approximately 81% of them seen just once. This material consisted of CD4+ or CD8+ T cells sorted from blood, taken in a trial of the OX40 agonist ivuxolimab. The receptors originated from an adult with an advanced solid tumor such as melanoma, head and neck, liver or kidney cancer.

The CDR3 DNA follows: TGTGCCAGCAGTTTACTAGGTGTGAGTCAGCCCCAGCATTTT. This gives the protein CASSLLGVSQPQHF. The chain couples TRBV27 to TRBJ1-5; no clear D gene. Germline lookup yields CDR1 MNHEY and CDR2 SMNVEV (reference sequence). V was clipped by 2 bases and J by 6 bases, with 11 bases between them. This CDR3 has 14 amino acids.

This chain's CDR3 is CASSHGPAYEQYF. In DNA form, the CDR3 reads TGTGCCAGCAGTCATGGACCAGCCTACGAGCAGTACTTC. This chain joins TRBV27 and TRBJ2-7, with D unclear. Germline CDR1 MNHEY, CDR2 SMNVEV (reference sequence). The germline V and J ends were trimmed by 5 bases and 2 bases, with 10 bases remaining between them. CDR3 size: 13 residues.

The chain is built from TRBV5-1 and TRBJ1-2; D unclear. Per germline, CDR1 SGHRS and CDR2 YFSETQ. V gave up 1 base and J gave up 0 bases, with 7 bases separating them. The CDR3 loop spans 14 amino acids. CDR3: CASSLFSSNYGYTF. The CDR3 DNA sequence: TGCGCCAGCAGCTTGTTCTCTTCTAACTATGGCTACACCTTC.

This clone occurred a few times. The CDR3 here is CASSSGSGNTEAFF. The CDR3 coding sequence is TGTGCCAGCAGCTCAGGGTCGGGGAACACTGAAGCTTTCTTT. The rearrangement links TRBV7-9 to TRBJ1-1; D is perhaps TRBD1 (5 bases). The CDR3 runs to 14 residues. The germline V gene has CDR1 SEHNR and CDR2 FQNEAQ (reference sequence). With 4 bases removed from V and 1 base from J, the gap between germline ends came to 10 bases.

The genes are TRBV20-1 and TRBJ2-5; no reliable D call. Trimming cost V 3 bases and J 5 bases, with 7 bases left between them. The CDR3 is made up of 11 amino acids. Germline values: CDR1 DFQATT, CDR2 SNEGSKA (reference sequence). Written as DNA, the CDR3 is TGCAGTGCTAGTACCGGGGAGACCCAGTACTTC. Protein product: CSASTGETQYF.

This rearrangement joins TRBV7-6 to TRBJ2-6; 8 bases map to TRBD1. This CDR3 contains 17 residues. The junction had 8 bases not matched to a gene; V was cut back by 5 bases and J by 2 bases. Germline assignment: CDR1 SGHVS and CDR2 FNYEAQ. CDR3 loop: CASSRGQGGPGANVLTF. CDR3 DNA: TGTGCCAGCAGCCGAGGACAGGGTGGCCCTGGGGCCAACGTCCTGACTTTC. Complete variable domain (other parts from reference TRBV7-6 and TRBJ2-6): GAGVSQSPRYKVTKRGQDVALRCDPISGHVSLYWYRQALGQGPEFLTYFNYEAQQDKSGLPNDRFSAERPEGSISTLTIQRTEQRDSAMYRCASSRGQGGPGANVLTFGAGSRLTVL.

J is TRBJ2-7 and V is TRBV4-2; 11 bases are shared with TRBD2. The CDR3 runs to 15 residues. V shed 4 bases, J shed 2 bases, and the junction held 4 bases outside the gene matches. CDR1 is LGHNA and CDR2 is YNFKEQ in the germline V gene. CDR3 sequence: CASSPGLAAPYEQYF. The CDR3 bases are TGTGCCAGCAGCCCGGGACTAGCGGCCCCCTACGAGCAGTACTTC.

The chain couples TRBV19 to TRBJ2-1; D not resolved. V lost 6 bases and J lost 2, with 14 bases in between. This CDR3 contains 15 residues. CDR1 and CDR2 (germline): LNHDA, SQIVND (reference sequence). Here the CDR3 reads CASRGSDTTYNEQFF. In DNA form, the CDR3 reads TGTGCCAGTAGGGGTAGTGACACTACCTACAATGAGCAGTTCTTC.

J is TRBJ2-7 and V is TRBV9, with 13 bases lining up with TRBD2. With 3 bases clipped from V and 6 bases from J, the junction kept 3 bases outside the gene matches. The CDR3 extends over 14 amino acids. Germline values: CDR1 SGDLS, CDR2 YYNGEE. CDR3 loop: CASSAGLAGVEQYF. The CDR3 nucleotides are TGTGCCAGCAGCGCCGGACTAGCGGGGGTCGAGCAGTACTTC.

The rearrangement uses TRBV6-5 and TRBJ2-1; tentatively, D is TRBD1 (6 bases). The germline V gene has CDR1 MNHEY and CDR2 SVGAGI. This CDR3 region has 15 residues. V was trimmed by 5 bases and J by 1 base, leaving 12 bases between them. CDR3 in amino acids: CASSRGRGSYNEQFF. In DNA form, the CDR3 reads TGTGCCAGCAGTCGGGGCAGGGGATCCTACAATGAGCAGTTCTTC.

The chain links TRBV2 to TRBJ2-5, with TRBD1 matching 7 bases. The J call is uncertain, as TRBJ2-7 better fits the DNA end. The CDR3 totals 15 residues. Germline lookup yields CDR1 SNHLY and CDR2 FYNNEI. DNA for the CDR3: TGTGCCAGCAGCATACAGGGGTTAGGTTCAGGCGAGCAGTACTTC. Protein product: CASSIQGLGSGEQYF.

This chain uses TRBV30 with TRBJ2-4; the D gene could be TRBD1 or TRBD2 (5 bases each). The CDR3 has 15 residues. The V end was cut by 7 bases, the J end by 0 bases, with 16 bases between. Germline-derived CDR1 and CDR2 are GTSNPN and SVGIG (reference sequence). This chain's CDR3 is CAFLLGVGAKNIQYF. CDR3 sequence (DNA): TGTGCCTTCCTCTTGGGGGTTGGAGCCAAAAACATTCAGTACTTC.

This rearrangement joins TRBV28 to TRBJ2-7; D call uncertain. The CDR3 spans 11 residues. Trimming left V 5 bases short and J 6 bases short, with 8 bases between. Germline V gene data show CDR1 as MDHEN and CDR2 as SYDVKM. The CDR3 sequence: CASSVNTEQYF. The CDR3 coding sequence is TGTGCCAGCAGTGTGAACACCGAGCAGTACTTC.

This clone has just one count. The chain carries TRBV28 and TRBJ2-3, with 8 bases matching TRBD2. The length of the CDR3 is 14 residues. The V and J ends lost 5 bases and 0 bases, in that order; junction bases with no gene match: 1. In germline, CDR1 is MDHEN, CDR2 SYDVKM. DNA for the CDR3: TGTGCCAGCAGTCGCGGGGGGAGCACAGATACGCAGTATTTT. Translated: CASSRGGSTDTQYF.

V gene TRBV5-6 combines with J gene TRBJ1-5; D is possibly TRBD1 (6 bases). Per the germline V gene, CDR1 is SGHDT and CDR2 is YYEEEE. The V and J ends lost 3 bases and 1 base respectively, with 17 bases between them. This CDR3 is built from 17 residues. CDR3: CASSSQRRQVSNQPQHF. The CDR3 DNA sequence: TGTGCCAGCAGCTCCCAACGCCGACAGGTGAGCAATCAGCCCCAGCATTTT.

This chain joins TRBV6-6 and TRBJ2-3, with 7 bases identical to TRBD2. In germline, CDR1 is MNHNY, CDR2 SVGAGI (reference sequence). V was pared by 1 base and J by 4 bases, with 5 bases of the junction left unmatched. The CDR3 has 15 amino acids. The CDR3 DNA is TGTGCCAGCAGTTACTGGGGGAGGGCCCCAGATACGCAGTATTTT. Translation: CASSYWGRAPDTQYF.

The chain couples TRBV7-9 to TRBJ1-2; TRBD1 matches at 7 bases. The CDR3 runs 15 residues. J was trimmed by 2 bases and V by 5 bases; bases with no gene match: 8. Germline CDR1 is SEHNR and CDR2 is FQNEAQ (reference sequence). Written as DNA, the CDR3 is TGTGCCAGCAGCCCTCGGGACAGTAAAAACTATGGCTACACCTTC. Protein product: CASSPRDSKNYGYTF.

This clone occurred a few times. CDR3 loop: CASSLTGRVNQPQHF. The DNA for the CDR3 is TGTGCCAGCAGTCTAACAGGGAGGGTCAATCAGCCCCAGCATTTT. This chain uses TRBV2 with TRBJ1-5, with D perhaps TRBD1 (6 bases). CDR1 is SNHLY, CDR2 FYNNEI, per germline. V gave up 5 bases and J gave up 3 bases, with 14 bases separating them. The CDR3 contains 15 residues.

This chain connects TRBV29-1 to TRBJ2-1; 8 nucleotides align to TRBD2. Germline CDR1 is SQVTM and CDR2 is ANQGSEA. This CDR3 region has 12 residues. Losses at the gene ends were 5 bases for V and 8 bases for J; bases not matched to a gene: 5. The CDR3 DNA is TGCAGCGTTAGCGGGAGAAGCTATGAGCAGTTCTTC. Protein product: CSVSGRSYEQFF.

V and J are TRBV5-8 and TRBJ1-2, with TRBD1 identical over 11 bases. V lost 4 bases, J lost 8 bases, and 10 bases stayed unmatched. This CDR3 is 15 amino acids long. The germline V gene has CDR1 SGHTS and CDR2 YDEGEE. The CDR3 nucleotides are TGTGCCAGCAGCCAGGGACAGGGGGGCCGTAAGGGCTACACCTTC. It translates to CASSQGQGGRKGYTF. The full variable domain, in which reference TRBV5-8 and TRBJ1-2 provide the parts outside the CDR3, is EAGVTQSPTHLIKTRGQQATLRCSPISGHTSVYWYQQALGLGLQFLLWYDEGEERNRGNFPPRFSGRQFPNYSSELNVNALELEDSALYLCASSQGQGGRKGYTFGSGTRLTVV.

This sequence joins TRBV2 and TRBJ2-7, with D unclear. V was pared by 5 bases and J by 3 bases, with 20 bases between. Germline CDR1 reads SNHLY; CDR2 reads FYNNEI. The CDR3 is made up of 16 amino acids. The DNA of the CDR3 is TGTGCCAGCAGTCCCCCCGCGACTCTCTCCGGCTACGAGCAGTACTTC. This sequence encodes CASSPPATLSGYEQYF. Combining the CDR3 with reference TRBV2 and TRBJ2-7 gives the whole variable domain EPEVTQTPSHQVTQMGQEVILRCVPISNHLYFYWYRQILGQKVEFLVSFYNNEISEKSEIFDDQFSVERPDGSNFTLKIRSTKLEDSAMYFCASSPPATLSGYEQYFGPGTRLTVT.

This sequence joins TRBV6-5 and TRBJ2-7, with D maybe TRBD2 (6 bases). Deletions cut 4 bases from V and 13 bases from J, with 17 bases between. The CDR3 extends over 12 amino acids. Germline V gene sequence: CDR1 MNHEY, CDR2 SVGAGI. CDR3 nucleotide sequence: TGTGCCAGCAGTTTCGGAGGGACCGAGGTCTACTTC. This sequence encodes CASSFGGTEVYF.

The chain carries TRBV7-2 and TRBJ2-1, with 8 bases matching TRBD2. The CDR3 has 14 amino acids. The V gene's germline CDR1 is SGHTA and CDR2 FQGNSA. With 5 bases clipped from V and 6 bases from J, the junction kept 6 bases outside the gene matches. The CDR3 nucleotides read TGTGCCAGCAGCATTCGGGAGGGCCGCAATGAGCAGTTCTTC. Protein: CASSIREGRNEQFF.

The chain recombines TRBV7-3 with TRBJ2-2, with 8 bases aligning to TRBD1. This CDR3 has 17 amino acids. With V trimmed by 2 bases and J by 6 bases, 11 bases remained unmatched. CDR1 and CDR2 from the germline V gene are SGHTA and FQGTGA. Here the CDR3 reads CASSLPRNSGGPGELFF. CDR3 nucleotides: TGTGCCAGCAGCTTACCAAGAAATTCAGGGGGCCCCGGGGAGCTGTTTTTT.

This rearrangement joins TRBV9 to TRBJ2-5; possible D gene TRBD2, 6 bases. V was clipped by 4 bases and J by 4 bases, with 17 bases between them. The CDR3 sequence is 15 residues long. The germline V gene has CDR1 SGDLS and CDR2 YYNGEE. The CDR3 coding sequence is TGTGCCAGCAGCCCCTACGGGGGAGAAGGAGAGACCCAGTACTTC. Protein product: CASSPYGGEGETQYF. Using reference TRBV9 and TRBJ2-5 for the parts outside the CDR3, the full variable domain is DSGVTQTPKHLITATGQRVTLRCSPRSGDLSVYWYQQSLDQGLQFLIQYYNGEERAKGNILERFSAQQFPDLHSELNLSSLELGDSALYFCASSPYGGEGETQYFGPGTRLLVL.

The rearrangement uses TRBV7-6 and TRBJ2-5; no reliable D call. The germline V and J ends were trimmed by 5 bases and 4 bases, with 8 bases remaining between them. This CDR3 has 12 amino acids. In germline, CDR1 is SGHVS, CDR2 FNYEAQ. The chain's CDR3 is CASSQLRETQYF. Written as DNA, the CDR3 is TGTGCCAGCAGCCAACTACGAGAGACCCAGTACTTC. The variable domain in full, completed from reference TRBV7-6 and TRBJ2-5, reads GAGVSQSPRYKVTKRGQDVALRCDPISGHVSLYWYRQALGQGPEFLTYFNYEAQQDKSGLPNDRFSAERPEGSISTLTIQRTEQRDSAMYRCASSQLRETQYFGPGTRLLVL.

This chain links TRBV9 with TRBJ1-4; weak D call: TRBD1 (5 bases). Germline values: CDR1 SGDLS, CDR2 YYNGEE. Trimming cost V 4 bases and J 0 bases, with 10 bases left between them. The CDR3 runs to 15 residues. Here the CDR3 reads CASSPGPSTNEKLFF. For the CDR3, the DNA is TGTGCCAGCAGCCCGGGACCGTCAACTAATGAAAAACTGTTTTTT.